The clone carrying this T cell receptor (beta chain) has only a few counts. This CDR3 spans 16 amino acids. The junction had 4 bases not matched to a gene; V was cut back by 2 bases and J by 2 bases. Per germline, CDR1 KGHDR and CDR2 SFDVKD. Sample barcodes and UMIs were carried by the TCR alpha and TCR beta cDNA libraries that 5'RACE generated with constant-segment primers. TCRdb ran MiXCR on the 5' RACE reads and lists one entry per CDR3 protein. The repertoire has 140,000 to 150,000 distinct CDR3 sequences, around 25% of them found once; the top ten carry around 22%. This specimen comes from a study of T-cell memory formation after mild COVID-19. Study information: The two donors had largely donor-specific TCR clusters.

This chain uses TRBV24-1 with TRBJ2-1; 8 nucleotides align to TRBD1. The material sequenced was PBMCs or a T cell subset sorted from them (not recorded which). This clonotype originated in an adult woman who had mild COVID-19 (a few samples of this study predate the infection). Cell type and time point are not known. The CDR3 loop reads CATSDYQGAPYNEQFF. The CDR3 region has the DNA TGTGCCACCAGTGATTATCAGGGGGCACCCTACAATGAGCAGTTCTTC.